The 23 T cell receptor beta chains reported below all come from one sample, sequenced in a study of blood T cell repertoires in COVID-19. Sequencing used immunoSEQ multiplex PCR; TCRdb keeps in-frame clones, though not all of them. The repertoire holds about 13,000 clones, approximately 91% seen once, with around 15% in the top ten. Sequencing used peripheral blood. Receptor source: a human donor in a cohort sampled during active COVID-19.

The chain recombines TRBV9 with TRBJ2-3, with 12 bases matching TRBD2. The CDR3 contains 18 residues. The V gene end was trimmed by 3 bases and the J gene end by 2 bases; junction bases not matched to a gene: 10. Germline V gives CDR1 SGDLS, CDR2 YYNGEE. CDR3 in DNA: TGTGCCAGCAGCGCCCGACTAGCGGGGGCCTCTCCCACAGATACGCAGTATTTT. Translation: CASSARLAGASPTDTQYF.

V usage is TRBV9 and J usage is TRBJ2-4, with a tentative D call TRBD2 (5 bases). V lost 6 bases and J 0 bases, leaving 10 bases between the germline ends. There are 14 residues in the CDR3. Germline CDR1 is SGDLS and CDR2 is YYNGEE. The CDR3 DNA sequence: TGTGCCAGCACAACGGGATTAGCCAAAAACATTCAGTACTTC. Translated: CASTTGLAKNIQYF.

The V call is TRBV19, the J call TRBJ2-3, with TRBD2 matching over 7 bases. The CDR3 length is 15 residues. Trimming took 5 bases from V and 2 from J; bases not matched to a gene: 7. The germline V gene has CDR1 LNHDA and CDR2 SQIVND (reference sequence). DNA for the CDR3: TGTGCCAGTAGTGTCTCTAGCGGCTACACAGATACGCAGTATTTT. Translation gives CASSVSSGYTDTQYF.

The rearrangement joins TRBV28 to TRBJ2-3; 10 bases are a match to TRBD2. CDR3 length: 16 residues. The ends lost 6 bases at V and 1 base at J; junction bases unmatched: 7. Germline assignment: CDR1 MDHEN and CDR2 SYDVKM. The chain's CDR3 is CASSSPGTSGTDTQYF. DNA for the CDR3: TGTGCCAGCAGCTCACCGGGGACTAGCGGCACAGATACGCAGTATTTT.

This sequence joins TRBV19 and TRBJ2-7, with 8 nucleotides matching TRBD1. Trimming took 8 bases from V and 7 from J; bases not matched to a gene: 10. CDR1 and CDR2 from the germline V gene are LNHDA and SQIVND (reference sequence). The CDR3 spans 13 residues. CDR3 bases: TGTGCCAGTGGAGACAGGGGTCCGGGGGAGCAGTACTTC. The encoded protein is CASGDRGPGEQYF.

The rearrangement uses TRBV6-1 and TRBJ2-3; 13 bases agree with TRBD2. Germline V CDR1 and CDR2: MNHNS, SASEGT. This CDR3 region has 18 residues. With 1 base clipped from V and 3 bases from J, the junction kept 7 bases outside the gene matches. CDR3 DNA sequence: TGTGCCAGCAGTGAAGGTTTAACTAGCGGGGGGGTAACAGATACGCAGTATTTT. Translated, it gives CASSEGLTSGGVTDTQYF.

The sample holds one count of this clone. CDR3 sequence reads: CASSPGGQGSDTQYF. CDR3 DNA: TGTGCCAGCTCACCGGGGGGACAGGGGTCAGATACGCAGTATTTT. The rearrangement links TRBV18 to TRBJ2-3, with TRBD1 matching 10 bases. V shed 3 bases, J shed 4 bases, and the junction held 4 bases outside the gene matches. Germline V CDR1 and CDR2: KGHSH, LQKENI. The CDR3 runs to 15 residues.

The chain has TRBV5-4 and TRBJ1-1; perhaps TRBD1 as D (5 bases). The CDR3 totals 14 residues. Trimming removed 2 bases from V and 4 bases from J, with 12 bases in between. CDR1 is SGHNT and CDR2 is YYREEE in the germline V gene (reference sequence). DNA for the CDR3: TGTGCCAGCAGCTTCCCAGGGTACAGCACTGAAGCTTTCTTT. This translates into CASSFPGYSTEAFF.

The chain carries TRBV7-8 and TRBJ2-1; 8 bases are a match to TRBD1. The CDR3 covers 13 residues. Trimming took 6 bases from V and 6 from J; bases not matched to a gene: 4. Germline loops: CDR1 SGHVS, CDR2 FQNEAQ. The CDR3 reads CASRDRGGNEQFF. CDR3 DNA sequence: TGTGCCAGCAGAGACAGGGGCGGCAATGAGCAGTTCTTC.

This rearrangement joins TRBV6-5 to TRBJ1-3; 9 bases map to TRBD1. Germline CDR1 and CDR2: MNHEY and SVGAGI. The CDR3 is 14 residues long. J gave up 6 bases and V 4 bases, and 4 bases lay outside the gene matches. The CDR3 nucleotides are TGTGCCAGCAGTTTAGGACAGGGGATAAACACCATATATTTT. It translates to CASSLGQGINTIYF.

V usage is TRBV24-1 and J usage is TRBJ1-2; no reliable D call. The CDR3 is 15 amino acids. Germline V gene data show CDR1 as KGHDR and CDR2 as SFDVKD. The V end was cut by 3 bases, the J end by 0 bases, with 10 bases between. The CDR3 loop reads CATSDPGRPNYGYTF. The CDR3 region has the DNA TGTGCCACCAGTGATCCCGGGAGACCTAACTATGGCTACACCTTC.

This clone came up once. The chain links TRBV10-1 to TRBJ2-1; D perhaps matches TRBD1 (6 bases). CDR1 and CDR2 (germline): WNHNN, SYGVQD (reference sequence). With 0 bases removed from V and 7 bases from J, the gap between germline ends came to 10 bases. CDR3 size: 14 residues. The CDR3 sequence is CASSESRGVNEQFF. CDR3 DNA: TGCGCCAGCAGTGAGTCCAGGGGCGTGAATGAGCAGTTCTTC.

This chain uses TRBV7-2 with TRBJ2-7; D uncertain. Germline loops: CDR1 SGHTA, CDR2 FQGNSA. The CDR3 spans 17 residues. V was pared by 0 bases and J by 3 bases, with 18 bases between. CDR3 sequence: CASSLAGRPRMGYEQYF. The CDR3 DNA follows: TGTGCCAGCAGCTTAGCGGGCAGACCGCGTATGGGCTACGAGCAGTACTTC.

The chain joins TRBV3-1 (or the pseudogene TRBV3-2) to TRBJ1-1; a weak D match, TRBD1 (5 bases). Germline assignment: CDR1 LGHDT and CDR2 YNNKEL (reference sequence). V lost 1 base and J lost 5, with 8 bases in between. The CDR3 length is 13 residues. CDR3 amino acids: CASSQGRGTEAFF. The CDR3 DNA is TGTGCCAGCAGCCAAGGAAGGGGTACTGAAGCTTTCTTT.

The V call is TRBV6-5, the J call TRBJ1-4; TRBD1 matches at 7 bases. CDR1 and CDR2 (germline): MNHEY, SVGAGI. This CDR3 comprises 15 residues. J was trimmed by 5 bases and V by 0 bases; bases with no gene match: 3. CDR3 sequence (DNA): TGTGCCAGCAGTTACTCCGGGACAGCGAATGAAAAACTGTTTTTT. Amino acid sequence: CASSYSGTANEKLFF.

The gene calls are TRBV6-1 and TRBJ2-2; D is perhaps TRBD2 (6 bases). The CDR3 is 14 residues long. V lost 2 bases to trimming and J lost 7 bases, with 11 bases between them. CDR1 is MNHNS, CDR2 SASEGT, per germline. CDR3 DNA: TGTGCCAGCAGTGAAAATTGGGGGGTCGGGGAGCTGTTTTTT. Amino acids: CASSENWGVGELFF.

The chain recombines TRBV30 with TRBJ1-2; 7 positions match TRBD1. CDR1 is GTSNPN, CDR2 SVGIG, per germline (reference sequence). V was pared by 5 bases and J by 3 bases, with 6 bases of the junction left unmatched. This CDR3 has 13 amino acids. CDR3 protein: CAWDQGTDYGYTF. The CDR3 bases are TGTGCCTGGGACCAAGGGACAGACTATGGCTACACCTTC.

CDR3 in amino acids: CASSFSPTGGGRGYTF. The CDR3 nucleotides read TGTGCCAGCAGCTTCAGTCCTACAGGGGGCGGCCGGGGCTACACCTTC. The rearrangement joins TRBV5-6 to TRBJ1-2; 9 bases agree with TRBD1. CDR1 and CDR2 (germline): SGHDT, YYEEEE. The CDR3 consists of 16 residues. V dropped 2 bases and J dropped 8; count of bases not matched to a gene: 13.

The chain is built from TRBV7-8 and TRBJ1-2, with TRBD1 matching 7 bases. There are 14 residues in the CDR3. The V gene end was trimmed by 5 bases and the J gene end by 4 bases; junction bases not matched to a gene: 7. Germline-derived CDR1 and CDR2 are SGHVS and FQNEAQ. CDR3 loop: CASSREDRAYGYTF. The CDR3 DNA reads TGTGCCAGCAGCCGAGAAGACAGGGCCTATGGCTACACCTTC.

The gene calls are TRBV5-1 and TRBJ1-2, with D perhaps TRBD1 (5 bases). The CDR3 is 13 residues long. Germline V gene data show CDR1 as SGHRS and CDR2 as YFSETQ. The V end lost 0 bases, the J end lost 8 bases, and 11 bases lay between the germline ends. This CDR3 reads CASSLDREGGYTF. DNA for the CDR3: TGCGCCAGCAGCTTGGACCGGGAGGGGGGCTACACCTTC.

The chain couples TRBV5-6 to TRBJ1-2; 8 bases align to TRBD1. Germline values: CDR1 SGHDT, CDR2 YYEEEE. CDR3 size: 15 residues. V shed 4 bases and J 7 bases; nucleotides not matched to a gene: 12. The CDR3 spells CASSPTPTGVGGYTF. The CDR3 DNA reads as TGTGCCAGCAGCCCGACCCCGACAGGGGTGGGTGGCTACACCTTC.

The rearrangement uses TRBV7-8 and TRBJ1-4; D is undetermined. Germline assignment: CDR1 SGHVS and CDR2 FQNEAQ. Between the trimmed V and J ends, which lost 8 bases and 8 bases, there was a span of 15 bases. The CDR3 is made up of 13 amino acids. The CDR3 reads CASCPAHGEKLFF. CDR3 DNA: TGTGCCAGCTGTCCAGCCCACGGGGAAAAACTGTTTTTT.

In DNA, the CDR3 is TGTGCCAGCAGCTTATCAGGGTTTGGGAACTATGGCTACACCTTC. Its protein is CASSLSGFGNYGYTF. This chain connects TRBV7-9 to TRBJ1-2; maybe TRBD1 (5 bases). Germline V CDR1 and CDR2: SEHNR, FQNEAQ (reference sequence). The CDR3 contains 15 residues. Deletions cut 2 bases from V and 2 bases from J, with 12 bases between.